Sequencing of this T cell receptor (beta chain) was carried out in a study of cytomegalovirus exposure and HLA in healthy donors. Study-wide findings and caveats: Cytomegalovirus-associated status was assigned to 150 to 200 TCR beta chains. The classifier reportedly diagnosed cytomegalovirus status with high sensitivity and specificity.

Concerning this clone: Its matching antigen is unknown.

Germline-derived CDR1 and CDR2 are SGHVS and FNYEAQ. The V segment lost 1 base and the J segment 3 bases; nucleotides outside the gene matches: 5. This CDR3 is 16 amino acids long. Using immunoSEQ multiplex PCR, the repertoire was profiled, and TCRdb retains in-frame clones only, with some absent. The table shows around 300,000 clones, with around 90% occurring only once. This chain links TRBV7-6 with TRBJ2-3; 9 nucleotides agree with TRBD2. The sequence was collected from a man aged 25-45 years in good health and CMV-seronegative. Sequencing was done on a sample of PBMCs. This chain's CDR3 is CASSLGAGGPTDTQYF. CDR3 DNA sequence: TGTGCCAGCAGCTTAGGGGCGGGGGGGCCGACAGATACGCAGTATTTT.